These 25 T cell receptor beta chains were all obtained from the same sample, sequenced in a study of T cell responses to AZD1222 COVID-19 vaccine (dated by TCRdb to the early 2020s). The sample's time point label, in plain terms: about 28 days (+/-7) after the second vaccine dose. The library relied on the immunoSEQ multiplex PCR assay. The clones in this table, taken by TCRdb from immuneACCESS, are in-frame only. Not every clone is retained; where verified, under half of the shortfall comes from an unresolved V gene, and the cause of the rest is unknown. The sample has just over 150,000 clones on record, 85% to 95% of them singletons. The ten most abundant clones make up roughly 1.6% of the sample. Here the sequenced sample was peripheral blood, taken 28 days after the second AZD1222 dose. The receptors come from an adult who received the AZD1222 COVID-19 vaccine.

The chain is built from TRBV2 and TRBJ2-2; D is possibly TRBD2 (5 bases). The germline CDR1 and CDR2 sequences are SNHLY and FYNNEI. Trimming took 6 bases from V and 5 from J, leaving 10 bases between them. This CDR3 is 13 amino acids long. CDR3 DNA: TGTGCCAGCAGACTAGACTTGACCGGGGAGCTGTTTTTT. Its protein product is CASRLDLTGELFF.

The CDR3 sequence is CASSEEIGLPGSYGYTF. The CDR3 bases are TGTGCCAGCAGTGAAGAGATCGGGCTTCCGGGGAGCTATGGCTACACCTTC. The J gene is TRBJ1-2, the V gene TRBV6-1; D is undetermined. V was pared by 1 base and J by 4 bases, with 19 bases between. This CDR3 region has 17 residues. Germline loops: CDR1 MNHNS, CDR2 SASEGT.

The gene calls are TRBV4-2 and TRBJ2-7, with 12 bases matching TRBD2. The CDR3 runs 18 residues. Germline V lookup: CDR1 LGHNA, CDR2 YNFKEQ. Trimming at V came to 0 bases and at J to 2 bases, leaving 8 bases not matched to a gene. The CDR3 sequence: CASSQDPSGLAGTYEQYF. The CDR3, as DNA: TGTGCCAGCAGCCAAGATCCTTCAGGACTAGCGGGGACCTACGAGCAGTACTTC.

The CDR3 reads CASSIDTGFAPYGYTF. CDR3 coding DNA: TGTGCCAGTAGTATAGACACAGGGTTTGCGCCTTATGGCTACACCTTC. The chain carries TRBV19 and TRBJ1-2; maybe TRBD1 (6 bases). The V gene's germline CDR1 is LNHDA and CDR2 SQIVND (reference sequence). Trimming took off 0 bases at V and 5 bases at J, with 16 bases between the two ends. The CDR3 sequence is 16 residues long.

The chain employs TRBV30 and TRBJ1-1; D gene uncertain. V lost 1 base and J lost 11, with 20 bases in between. The V gene's germline CDR1 is GTSNPN and CDR2 SVGIG (reference sequence). This CDR3 is built from 14 residues. CDR3 sequence (DNA): TGTGCCTGGAGTGCCGGGTCCCCGAGAGTTAGCGCTTTCTTT. Its translation is CAWSAGSPRVSAFF.

The chain couples TRBV7-9 to TRBJ2-1; 11 bases agree with TRBD2. The CDR3 runs 15 residues. Trimming removed 5 bases from V and 6 bases from J; junction bases left unmatched: 6. Germline CDR1 is SEHNR and CDR2 is FQNEAQ (reference sequence). CDR3 nucleotides: TGTGCCAGCAGCCGACTAGCGGGGAGTGGCAATGAGCAGTTCTTC. Translating gives CASSRLAGSGNEQFF.

The chain couples TRBV6-5 to TRBJ2-1; TRBD1 is a possible D gene (6 bases). The CDR3 has 13 amino acids. The germline V gene has CDR1 MNHEY and CDR2 SVGAGI. V lost 6 bases, J lost 9 bases, and 15 bases lay in between. The CDR3 loop is CASSPDSWIEQFF. The CDR3 DNA sequence: TGTGCCAGCAGCCCGGACAGTTGGATTGAGCAGTTCTTC.

The gene calls are TRBV5-6 and TRBJ1-1, with no clear D. This CDR3 has 11 amino acids. Per germline, CDR1 SGHDT and CDR2 YYEEEE. Trimming removed 3 bases from V and 9 bases from J, with 9 bases in between. This CDR3 is CASSYGRKAFF. The CDR3, as DNA: TGTGCCAGCAGCTACGGCAGGAAAGCTTTCTTT.

This clone was recorded only once. The chain joins TRBV19 to TRBJ1-5, with D possibly matching TRBD1 (5 bases). Germline-derived CDR1 and CDR2 are LNHDA and SQIVND (reference sequence). Trimming left V 5 bases short and J 6 bases short, with 11 bases between. The CDR3 totals 13 residues. The CDR3 DNA reads as TGTGCCAGTAGTGCCCAACAGGTTCAGCCCCAGCATTTT. Translated, it gives CASSAQQVQPQHF.

The chain links TRBV30 to TRBJ2-2; D is undetermined. This CDR3 region has 12 residues. CDR1 is GTSNPN and CDR2 is SVGIG in the germline V gene (reference sequence). Trimming removed 7 bases from V and 13 bases from J, with 19 bases in between. This chain's CDR3 is CASPLTGQALFF. The CDR3 DNA reads TGTGCCTCCCCCCTGACCGGGCAGGCGCTGTTTTTT.

The chain uses TRBV30 and TRBJ2-2; D is perhaps TRBD2 (6 bases). Germline CDR1 and CDR2: GTSNPN and SVGIG (reference sequence). V was pared by 0 bases and J by 6 bases, with 14 bases between. The CDR3 covers 15 residues. In DNA, the CDR3 is TGTGCCTGGAGTGTCGGGAGCGGGCCGCCCGGGGAGCTGTTTTTT. Translated, it gives CAWSVGSGPPGELFF. The full variable domain, rest sourced from reference TRBV30 and TRBJ2-2, is SQTIHQWPATLVQPVGSPLSLECTVEGTSNPNLYWYRQAAGRGLQLLFYSVGIGQISSEVPQNLSASRPQDRQFILSSKKLLLSDSGFYLCAWSVGSGPPGELFFGEGSRLTVL.

The chain joins TRBV21-1 to TRBJ1-2; TRBD1 reflects the table's D call only, with no check against the DNA. TRBV21-1 is a listed pseudogene. This CDR3 contains 14 residues. The CDR3: CASKAQVSGAGYTF. The CDR3 DNA is TGTGCCAGCAAGGCGCAAGTGTCAGGGGCTGGCTACACCTTC.

V gene TRBV7-8 combines with J gene TRBJ2-5, with D tentatively TRBD2 (6 bases). This CDR3 comprises 14 residues. Trimming removed 5 bases at V and 5 bases at J, with 15 bases between. Per the germline V gene, CDR1 is SGHVS and CDR2 is FQNEAQ. CDR3 region: CASSLRVEGETQYF. CDR3 nucleotides: TGTGCCAGCAGCCTAAGGGTGGAGGGCGAGACCCAGTACTTC. Drawing the rest from reference TRBV7-8 and TRBJ2-5, the complete variable domain is GAGVSQSPRYKVAKRGQDVALRCDPISGHVSLFWYQQALGQGPEFLTYFQNEAQLDKSGLPSDRFFAERPEGSVSTLKIQRTQQEDSAVYLCASSLRVEGETQYFGPGTRLLVL.

The chain links TRBV27 to TRBJ1-2; D is perhaps TRBD1 (5 bases). V lost 4 bases to trimming and J lost 5 bases, with 14 bases between them. This CDR3 has 14 residues. Germline V gene data show CDR1 as MNHEY and CDR2 as SMNVEV (reference sequence). This chain's CDR3 is CASSYVPGYYGYTF. The CDR3 DNA reads as TGTGCCAGCAGTTACGTTCCAGGGTATTATGGCTACACCTTC.

The chain has TRBV2 and TRBJ2-1; D not resolved. Germline loops: CDR1 SNHLY, CDR2 FYNNEI. The CDR3 runs 12 residues. The V gene lost 2 bases and the J gene lost 12 bases, with 11 bases spanning the gap. CDR3 coding DNA: TGTGCCAGCAGTGAATCAGCAGGAAGGCAGTTCTTC. This gives the protein CASSESAGRQFF.

This rearrangement joins TRBV2 to TRBJ2-1, with 8 nucleotides matching TRBD1. This CDR3 spans 13 amino acids. Germline V gives CDR1 SNHLY, CDR2 FYNNEI. The J segment lost 6 bases and the V segment lost 6 bases, leaving 4 bases of the junction unmatched. The CDR3 DNA is TGTGCCAGCAGCTTCGACAGGGGCAATGAGCAGTTCTTC. Amino acids: CASSFDRGNEQFF.

V and J are TRBV30 and TRBJ1-2; 9 bases match TRBD1. Germline V CDR1 and CDR2: GTSNPN, SVGIG (reference sequence). J was trimmed by 4 bases and V by 2 bases; bases with no gene match: 2. This CDR3 region has 13 residues. CDR3 in amino acids: CAWSQDRGYGYTF. Here the CDR3 DNA reads TGTGCCTGGAGTCAGGACAGGGGCTATGGCTACACCTTC.

The chain is built from TRBV28 and TRBJ1-4; 9 bases fit TRBD1. The V segment lost 5 bases and the J segment 8 bases; nucleotides outside the gene matches: 9. The V gene's germline CDR1 is MDHEN and CDR2 SYDVKM. The CDR3 has 15 amino acids. CDR3 loop: CASSLPGTGIEKLFF. As DNA, the CDR3 is TGTGCCAGCAGTCTCCCCGGGACAGGGATCGAAAAACTGTTTTTT.

This CDR3 reads CASQRQSTGELFF. CDR3 nucleotides: TGTGCCAGCCAAAGACAGAGCACCGGGGAGCTGTTTTTT. The chain is built from TRBV2 and TRBJ2-2, with a weak D call TRBD1 (5 bases). The ends were cut back, 8 bases at V and 4 bases at J, with 11 bases in the middle. In germline, CDR1 is SNHLY, CDR2 FYNNEI. The CDR3 sequence is 13 residues long.

The rearrangement uses TRBV10-3 and TRBJ1-1; 7 bases map to TRBD1. Unmatched junction bases numbered 10, after V lost 11 bases and J lost 4 bases. Per germline, CDR1 ENHRY and CDR2 SYGVKD. The CDR3 is made up of 13 amino acids. The CDR3 loop reads CASHATGSTEAFF. CDR3 DNA: TGTGCCTCCCATGCGACAGGGAGCACTGAAGCTTTCTTT.

This chain connects TRBV7-9 to TRBJ2-1; D may be TRBD2 (6 bases). The CDR3 extends over 14 amino acids. Germline V gene data show CDR1 as SEHNR and CDR2 as FQNEAQ (reference sequence). With 4 bases removed from V and 4 bases from J, the gap between germline ends came to 11 bases. The chain's CDR3 is CASSSPGLYNEQFF. The CDR3 region has the DNA TGTGCCAGCAGCTCTCCGGGACTTTACAATGAGCAGTTCTTC.

The V gene is TRBV29-1, the J gene TRBJ2-7; the D gene is possibly TRBD1 (5 bases). V lost 4 bases and J 4 bases, leaving 8 bases between the germline ends. The length of the CDR3 is 11 residues. CDR1 and CDR2 (germline): SQVTM, ANQGSEA. CDR3 region: CSVVSGYEQYF. The CDR3 DNA reads as TGCAGCGTTGTTTCAGGGTACGAGCAGTACTTC.

The chain joins TRBV9 to TRBJ2-2; D possibly corresponds to TRBD2 (5 bases). Trimming left V 4 bases short and J 0 bases short, with 13 bases between. This CDR3 is 16 amino acids long. From germline, CDR1 is SGDLS and CDR2 YYNGEE. The CDR3 DNA is TGTGCCAGCAGCCCAACCTCGGGAACGAACACCGGGGAGCTGTTTTTT. It specifies CASSPTSGTNTGELFF.

V and J are TRBV5-6 and TRBJ2-3; tentative D call: TRBD2 (5 bases). Trimming shortened V by 1 base and J by 1 base, and 7 bases separated the two germline ends. The CDR3 has 14 residues. Looked up from germline, CDR1 is SGHDT and CDR2 is YYEEEE. CDR3 sequence reads: CASSLYGGTDTQYF. The CDR3 DNA follows: TGTGCCAGCAGCTTGTACGGGGGCACAGATACGCAGTATTTT.

This chain joins TRBV7-9 and TRBJ2-2; D is perhaps TRBD2 (5 bases). The CDR3 is 15 residues long. The V gene lost 5 bases and the J gene lost 0 bases, with 10 bases spanning the gap. Germline lookup yields CDR1 SEHNR and CDR2 FQNEAQ (reference sequence). CDR3 loop: CASSTWTSNTGELFF. CDR3 bases: TGTGCCAGCAGCACATGGACTTCGAACACCGGGGAGCTGTTTTTT.